One sample yielded the 10 T cell receptor beta chains listed below, sequenced in a study of OX40 agonist ivuxolimab in advanced cancers. Clones were read by immunoSEQ multiplex PCR, and TCRdb kept only the in-frame ones, dropping some. The profile shows 150,000 to 170,000 clones, roughly 94% of them singletons. The source material was CD4+ or CD8+ T cells sorted from blood, sampled in a trial of the OX40 agonist ivuxolimab. Receptors originate from an adult with an advanced solid tumor such as melanoma, head and neck, liver or kidney cancer.

The chain has TRBV30 and TRBJ2-7, with D perhaps matching TRBD2 (6 bases). V dropped 3 bases and J dropped 10 bases, with 22 bases sitting between them. The V gene's germline CDR1 is GTSNPN and CDR2 SVGIG (reference sequence). This CDR3 has 14 residues. CDR3 sequence: CAWSESGLSNSQYF. The CDR3 DNA is TGTGCCTGGAGCGAGTCGGGACTTTCTAATTCCCAGTACTTC.

The gene calls are TRBV4-2 and TRBJ2-7, with 7 nucleotides matching TRBD1. Trimming at V came to 1 base and at J to 0 bases, leaving 6 bases not matched to a gene. Germline CDR1 is LGHNA and CDR2 is YNFKEQ. The CDR3 is 16 residues long. This CDR3 reads CASSQVFQGVSYEQYF. Here the CDR3 DNA reads TGTGCCAGCAGCCAAGTTTTCCAGGGGGTCTCCTACGAGCAGTACTTC.

The genes are TRBV18 and TRBJ1-5, with 10 bases aligning to TRBD1. V lost 2 bases and J lost 7; bases outside the gene matches: 5. The CDR3 runs to 15 residues. Looked up from germline, CDR1 is KGHSH and CDR2 is LQKENI. The CDR3 sequence is CASSPGDRGEQPQHF. The CDR3 coding sequence is TGTGCCAGCTCACCAGGGGACAGGGGTGAGCAGCCCCAGCATTTT.

This clone has just a few counts. The V gene is TRBV27, the J gene TRBJ1-1; 7 bases are shared with TRBD1. The junction had 5 bases not matched to a gene; V was cut back by 6 bases and J by 1 base. Germline V gene lookup returns CDR1 MNHEY and CDR2 SMNVEV (reference sequence). The CDR3 length is 14 residues. The CDR3 DNA follows: TGTGCCAGCAGACGACAGGGTACGAACACTGAAGCTTTCTTT. Translation gives CASRRQGTNTEAFF.

V usage is TRBV11-2 and J usage is TRBJ1-5; D is possibly TRBD1 (5 bases). Deletions cut 1 base from V and 3 bases from J, with 13 bases between. Germline CDR1 SGHAT, CDR2 FQNNGV. The CDR3 runs 16 residues. The CDR3 DNA reads as TGTGCCAGCAGCTTAGTGGGGGGTTTGGACAATCAGCCCCAGCATTTT. Amino acid sequence: CASSLVGGLDNQPQHF.

The CDR3 protein is CASSSGTGGSYYGYTF. Written as DNA, the CDR3 is TGTGCCAGCAGCTCCGGGACAGGGGGCTCCTACTATGGCTACACCTTC. V usage is TRBV28 and J usage is TRBJ1-2; 12 bases line up with TRBD1. Per germline, CDR1 MDHEN and CDR2 SYDVKM. The ends lost 6 bases at V and 3 bases at J; junction bases unmatched: 8. This CDR3 spans 16 amino acids.

The chain employs TRBV6-6 and TRBJ2-7; D is unresolved. Per the germline V gene, CDR1 is MNHNY and CDR2 is SVGAGI (reference sequence). V was shortened by 6 bases and J by 0 bases, with 15 bases between the two germline ends. This CDR3 has 15 residues. The CDR3, as DNA: TGTGCCAGCAGGAAATATTCCACAAGCTCCTACGAGCAGTACTTC. Encoded protein: CASRKYSTSSYEQYF.

This chain uses TRBV2 with TRBJ2-2, with 10 bases aligning to TRBD1. Per germline, CDR1 SNHLY and CDR2 FYNNEI. After removal of 9 bases from V and 5 bases from J, the junction contained 6 bases not matched to a gene. This CDR3 comprises 14 residues. The CDR3 nucleotides read TGTGCCAGTTCAGGGACAGGGGTGACCGGGGAGCTGTTTTTT. Protein product: CASSGTGVTGELFF.

The rearrangement uses TRBV5-4 and TRBJ2-5; no firm D call. The CDR3 contains 14 residues. The V gene's germline CDR1 is SGHNT and CDR2 YYREEE (reference sequence). V lost 1 base and J 1 base, leaving 8 bases between the germline ends. CDR3 nucleotides: TGTGCCAGCAGCTTGAGGGCCTTCCAAGAGACCCAGTACTTC. Its protein product is CASSLRAFQETQYF.

This rearrangement joins TRBV2 to TRBJ1-3; TRBD1 matches at 7 bases. Germline CDR1 SNHLY, CDR2 FYNNEI. Trimming took 0 bases from V and 8 from J; bases not matched to a gene: 7. The CDR3 loop spans 15 amino acids. CDR3 sequence (DNA): TGTGCCAGCAGTGAAGCTAGGGCAGGGGGGCACACCATATATTTT. Translation: CASSEARAGGHTIYF. Variable domain in full (rest from reference TRBV2 and TRBJ1-3): EPEVTQTPSHQVTQMGQEVILRCVPISNHLYFYWYRQILGQKVEFLVSFYNNEISEKSEIFDDQFSVERPDGSNFTLKIRSTKLEDSAMYFCASSEARAGGHTIYFGEGSWLTVV.